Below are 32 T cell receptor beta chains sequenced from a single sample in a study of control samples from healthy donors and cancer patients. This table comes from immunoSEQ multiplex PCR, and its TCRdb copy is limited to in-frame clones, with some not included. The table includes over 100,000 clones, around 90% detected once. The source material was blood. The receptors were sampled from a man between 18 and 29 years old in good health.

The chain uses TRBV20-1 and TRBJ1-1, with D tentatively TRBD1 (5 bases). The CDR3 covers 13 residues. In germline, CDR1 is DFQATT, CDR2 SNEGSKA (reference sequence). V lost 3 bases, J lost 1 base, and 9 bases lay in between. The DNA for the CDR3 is TGCAGTGCTAGTCTCAGGGCGAACACTGAAGCTTTCTTT. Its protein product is CSASLRANTEAFF.

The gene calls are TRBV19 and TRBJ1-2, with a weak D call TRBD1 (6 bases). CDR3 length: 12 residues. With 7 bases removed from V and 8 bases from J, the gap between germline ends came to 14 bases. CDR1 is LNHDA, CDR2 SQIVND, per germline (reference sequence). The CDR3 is CASTQGFGGYTF. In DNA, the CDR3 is TGTGCCAGTACTCAGGGGTTTGGCGGCTACACCTTC.

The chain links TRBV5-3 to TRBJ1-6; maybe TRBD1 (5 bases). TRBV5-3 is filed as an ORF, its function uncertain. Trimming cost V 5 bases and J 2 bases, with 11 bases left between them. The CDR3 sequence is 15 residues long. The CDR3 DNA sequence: TGTGCCAGAAGGGCCCGCAGGGCCTATAATTCACCCCTCCACTTT. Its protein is CARRARRAYNSPLHF.

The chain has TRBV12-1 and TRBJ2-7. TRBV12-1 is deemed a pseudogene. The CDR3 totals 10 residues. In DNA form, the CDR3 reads TGTGCCAGCGCCATGCGAAGGGAAAACTTC. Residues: CASAMRRENF.

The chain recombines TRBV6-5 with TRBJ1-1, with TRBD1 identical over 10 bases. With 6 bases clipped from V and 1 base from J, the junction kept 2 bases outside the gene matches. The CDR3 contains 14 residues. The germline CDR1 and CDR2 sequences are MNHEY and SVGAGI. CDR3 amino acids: CASRRDRGNTEAFF. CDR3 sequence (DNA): TGTGCCAGCAGGAGGGACAGGGGGAACACTGAAGCTTTCTTT.

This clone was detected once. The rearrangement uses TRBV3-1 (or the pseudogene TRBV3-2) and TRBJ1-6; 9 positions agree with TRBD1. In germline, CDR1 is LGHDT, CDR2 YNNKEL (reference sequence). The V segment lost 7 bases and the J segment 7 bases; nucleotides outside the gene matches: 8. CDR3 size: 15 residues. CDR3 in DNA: TGTGCCAGCAACAACCCGGGACAGGGAAATTCACCCCTCCACTTT. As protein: CASNNPGQGNSPLHF.

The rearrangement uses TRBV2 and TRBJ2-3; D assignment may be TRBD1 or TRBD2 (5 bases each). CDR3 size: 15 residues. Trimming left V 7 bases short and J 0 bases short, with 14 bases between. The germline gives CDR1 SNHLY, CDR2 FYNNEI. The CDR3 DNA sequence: TGTGCCAGCATATGGGGGACGAGAAGCACAGATACGCAGTATTTT. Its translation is CASIWGTRSTDTQYF.

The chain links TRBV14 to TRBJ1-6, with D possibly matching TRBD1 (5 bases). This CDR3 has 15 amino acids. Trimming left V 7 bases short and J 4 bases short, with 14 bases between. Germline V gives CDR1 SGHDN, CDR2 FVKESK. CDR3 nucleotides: TGTGCCAGCACCTGGGGCGCGGGTTATAATTCACCCCTCCACTTT. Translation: CASTWGAGYNSPLHF.

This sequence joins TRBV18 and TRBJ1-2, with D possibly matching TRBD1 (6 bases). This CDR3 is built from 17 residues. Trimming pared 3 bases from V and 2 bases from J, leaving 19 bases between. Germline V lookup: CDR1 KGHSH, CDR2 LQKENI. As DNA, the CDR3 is TGTGCCAGCTCACCTTTTGACTACAGGGAATCGAACTATGGCTACACCTTC. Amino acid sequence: CASSPFDYRESNYGYTF.

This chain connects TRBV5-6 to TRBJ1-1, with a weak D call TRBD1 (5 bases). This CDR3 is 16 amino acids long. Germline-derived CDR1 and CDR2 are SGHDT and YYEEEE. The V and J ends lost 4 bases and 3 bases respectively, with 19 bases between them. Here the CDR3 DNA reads TGTGCCAGCAGCCGTTCATTCAGGGTGGGGGACACTGAAGCTTTCTTT. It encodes CASSRSFRVGDTEAFF.

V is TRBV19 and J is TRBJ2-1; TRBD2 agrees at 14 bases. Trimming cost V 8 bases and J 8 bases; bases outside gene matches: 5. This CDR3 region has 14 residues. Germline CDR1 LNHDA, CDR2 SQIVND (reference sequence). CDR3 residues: CASQTSGGAYEQFF. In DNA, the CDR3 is TGTGCCAGTCAGACTAGCGGGGGGGCTTATGAGCAGTTCTTC.

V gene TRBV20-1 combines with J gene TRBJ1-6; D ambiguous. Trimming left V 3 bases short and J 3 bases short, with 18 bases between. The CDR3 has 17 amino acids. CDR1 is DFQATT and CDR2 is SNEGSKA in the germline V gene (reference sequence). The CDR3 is CSASAAVATNYNSPLHF. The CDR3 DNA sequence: TGCAGTGCTAGTGCGGCGGTCGCAACAAACTATAATTCACCCCTCCACTTT.

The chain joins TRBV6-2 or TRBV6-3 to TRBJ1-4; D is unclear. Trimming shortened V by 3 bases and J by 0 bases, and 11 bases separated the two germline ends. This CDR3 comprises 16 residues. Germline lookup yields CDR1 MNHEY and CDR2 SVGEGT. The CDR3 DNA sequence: TGTGCCAGCAGTTATCCCCCTGTGGCAACTAATGAAAAACTGTTTTTT. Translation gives CASSYPPVATNEKLFF.

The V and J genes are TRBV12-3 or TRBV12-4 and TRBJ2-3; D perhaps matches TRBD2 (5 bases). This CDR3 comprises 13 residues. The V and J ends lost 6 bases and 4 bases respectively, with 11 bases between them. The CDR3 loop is CASSPRGPDTQYF. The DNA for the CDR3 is TGTGCCAGCAGCCCCCGAGGGCCAGATACGCAGTATTTT.

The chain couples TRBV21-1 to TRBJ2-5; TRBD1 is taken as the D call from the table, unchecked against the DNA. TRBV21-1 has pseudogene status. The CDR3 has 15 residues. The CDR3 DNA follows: TGTGCCAGCAATGAGCCGGGACAGGGGAAAGAGACCCAGTACTTC. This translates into CASNEPGQGKETQYF.

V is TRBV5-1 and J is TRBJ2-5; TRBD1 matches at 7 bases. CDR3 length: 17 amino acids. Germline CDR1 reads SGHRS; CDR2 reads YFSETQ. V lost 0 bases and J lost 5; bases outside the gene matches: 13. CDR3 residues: CASSLAPTGWRPETQYF. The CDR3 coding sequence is TGCGCCAGCAGCTTGGCCCCGACAGGGTGGCGACCTGAGACCCAGTACTTC.

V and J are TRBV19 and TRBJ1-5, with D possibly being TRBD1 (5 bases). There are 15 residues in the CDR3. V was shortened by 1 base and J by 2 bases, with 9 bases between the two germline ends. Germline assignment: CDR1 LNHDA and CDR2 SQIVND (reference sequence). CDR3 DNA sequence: TGTGCCAGTAGTATAGGCCAGGGACGCAATCAGCCCCAGCATTTT. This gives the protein CASSIGQGRNQPQHF. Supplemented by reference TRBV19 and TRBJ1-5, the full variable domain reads DGGITQSPKYLFRKEGQNVTLSCEQNLNHDAMYWYRQDPGQGLRLIYYSQIVNDFQKGDIAEGYSVSREKKESFPLTVTSAQKNPTAFYLCASSIGQGRNQPQHFGDGTRLSIL.

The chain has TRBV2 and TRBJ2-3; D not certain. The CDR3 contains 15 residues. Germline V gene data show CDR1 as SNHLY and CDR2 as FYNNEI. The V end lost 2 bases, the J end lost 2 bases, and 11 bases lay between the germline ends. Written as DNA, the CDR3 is TGTGCCAGCAGTGAAAATGGAGTGAACACAGATACGCAGTATTTT. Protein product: CASSENGVNTDTQYF.

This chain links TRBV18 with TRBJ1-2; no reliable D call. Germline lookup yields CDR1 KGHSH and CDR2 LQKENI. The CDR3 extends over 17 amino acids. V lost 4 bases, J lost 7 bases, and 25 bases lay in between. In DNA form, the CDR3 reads TGTGCCAGCTCACACCTAGCGACCGATACAGTTCCCGTTGGCTACACCTTC. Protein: CASSHLATDTVPVGYTF.

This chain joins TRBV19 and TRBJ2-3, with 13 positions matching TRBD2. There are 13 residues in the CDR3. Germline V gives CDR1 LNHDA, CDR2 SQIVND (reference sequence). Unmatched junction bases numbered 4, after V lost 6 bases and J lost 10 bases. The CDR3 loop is CASRDGLAGAQYF. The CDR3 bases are TGTGCCAGTAGAGATGGACTAGCGGGGGCGCAGTATTTT.

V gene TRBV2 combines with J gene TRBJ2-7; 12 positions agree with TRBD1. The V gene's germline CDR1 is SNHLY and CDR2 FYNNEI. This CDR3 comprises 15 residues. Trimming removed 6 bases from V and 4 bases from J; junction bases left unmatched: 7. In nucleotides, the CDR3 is TGTGCCAGCAGGCTTCGGGACAGGGGGCTGTACGAGCAGTACTTC. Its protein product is CASRLRDRGLYEQYF.

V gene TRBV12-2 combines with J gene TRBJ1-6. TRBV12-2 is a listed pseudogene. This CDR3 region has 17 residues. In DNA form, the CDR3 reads TGTGCAAGTCGCTTAGAATTTCCGGGACTGGACCATCTCACCCTCCACTTT. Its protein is CASRLEFPGLDHLTLHF.

CDR3 coding DNA: TGTGCCAGCAGCAGCTCAGGCGGAATTGTTGAAAAACTGTTTTTT. Translating it yields CASSSSGGIVEKLFF. The chain carries TRBV7-9 and TRBJ1-4; no firm D call. There are 15 residues in the CDR3. Germline loops: CDR1 SEHNR, CDR2 FQNEAQ (reference sequence). The germline V and J ends were trimmed by 5 bases and 7 bases, with 17 bases remaining between them.

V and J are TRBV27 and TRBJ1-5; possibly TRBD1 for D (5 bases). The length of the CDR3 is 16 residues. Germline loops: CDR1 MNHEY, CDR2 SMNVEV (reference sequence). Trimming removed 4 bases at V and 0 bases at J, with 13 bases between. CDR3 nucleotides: TGTGCCAGCAGTTCCTATGGGGCAGCTAGCAATCAGCCCCAGCATTTT. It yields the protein CASSSYGAASNQPQHF.

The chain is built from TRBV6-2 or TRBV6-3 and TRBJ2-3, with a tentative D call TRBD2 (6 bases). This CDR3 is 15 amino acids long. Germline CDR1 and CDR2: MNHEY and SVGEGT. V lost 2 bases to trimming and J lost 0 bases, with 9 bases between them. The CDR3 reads CASSYGEESTDTQYF. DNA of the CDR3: TGTGCCAGCAGTTACGGGGAGGAGAGCACAGATACGCAGTATTTT.

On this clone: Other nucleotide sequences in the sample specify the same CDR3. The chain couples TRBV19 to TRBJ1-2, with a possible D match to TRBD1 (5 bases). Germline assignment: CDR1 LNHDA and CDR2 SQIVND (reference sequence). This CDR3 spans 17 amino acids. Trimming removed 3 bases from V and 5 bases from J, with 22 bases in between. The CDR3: CASSISPAGLRAYGYTF. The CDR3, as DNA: TGTGCCAGTAGTATTAGTCCAGCAGGGTTAAGAGCGTATGGCTACACCTTC.

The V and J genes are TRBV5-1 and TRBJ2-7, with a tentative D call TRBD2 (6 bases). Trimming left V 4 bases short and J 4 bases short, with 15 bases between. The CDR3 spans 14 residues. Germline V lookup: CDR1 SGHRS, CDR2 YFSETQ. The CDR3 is CASSPERAPYEQYF. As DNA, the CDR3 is TGCGCCAGCAGCCCGGAGCGGGCGCCATACGAGCAGTACTTC.

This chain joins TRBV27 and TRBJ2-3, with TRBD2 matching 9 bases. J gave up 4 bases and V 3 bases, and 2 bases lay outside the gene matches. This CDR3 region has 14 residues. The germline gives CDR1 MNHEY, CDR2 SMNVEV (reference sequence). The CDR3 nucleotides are TGTGCCAGCAGTTTGGGGACTAGCCCAGATACGCAGTATTTT. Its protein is CASSLGTSPDTQYF.

The CDR3: CASSLIFGRHYGYTF. DNA of the CDR3: TGTGCCAGCAGCTTAATTTTTGGCAGACATTATGGCTACACCTTC. This rearrangement joins TRBV11-2 to TRBJ1-2; D uncertain. With 2 bases removed from V and 5 bases from J, the gap between germline ends came to 15 bases. The CDR3 has 15 amino acids. Germline loops: CDR1 SGHAT, CDR2 FQNNGV.

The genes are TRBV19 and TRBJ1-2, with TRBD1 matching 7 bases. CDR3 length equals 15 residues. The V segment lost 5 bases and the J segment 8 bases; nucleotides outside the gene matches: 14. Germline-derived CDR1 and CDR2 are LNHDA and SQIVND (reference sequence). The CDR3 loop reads CASSPKKDRVRGYTF. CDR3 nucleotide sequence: TGTGCCAGTAGTCCGAAGAAAGACAGGGTACGGGGCTACACCTTC.

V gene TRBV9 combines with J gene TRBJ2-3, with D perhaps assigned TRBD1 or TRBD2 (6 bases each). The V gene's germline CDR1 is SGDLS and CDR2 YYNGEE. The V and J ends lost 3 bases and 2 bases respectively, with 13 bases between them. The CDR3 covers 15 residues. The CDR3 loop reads CASSEGGGVTDTQYF. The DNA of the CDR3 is TGTGCCAGCAGCGAGGGGGGCGGGGTCACAGATACGCAGTATTTT. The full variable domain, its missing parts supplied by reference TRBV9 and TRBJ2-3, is DSGVTQTPKHLITATGQRVTLRCSPRSGDLSVYWYQQSLDQGLQFLIQYYNGEERAKGNILERFSAQQFPDLHSELNLSSLELGDSALYFCASSEGGGVTDTQYFGPGTRLTVL.

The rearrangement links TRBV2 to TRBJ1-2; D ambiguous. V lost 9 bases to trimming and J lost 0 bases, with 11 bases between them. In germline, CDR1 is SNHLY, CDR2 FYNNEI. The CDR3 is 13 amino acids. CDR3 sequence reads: CASGQTSNYGYTF. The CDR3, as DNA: TGTGCCAGTGGGCAGACTTCTAACTATGGCTACACCTTC.